This T cell receptor beta chain stems from a study of identical twins. Study-wide findings and caveats: Excess twin sharing in beta out-of-frame sequences was weaker. Monozygotic twins shared more out-of-frame TCR alpha than recombination models predicted.

Of note for this clonotype: Antigen unknown.

Trimming took 1 base from V and 4 from J, leaving 19 bases between them. This CDR3 comprises 18 residues. Per the germline V gene, CDR1 is KGHDR and CDR2 is SFDVKD. The cDNA had a unique molecular identifier and a template-switch universal primer site. Via MiXCR, TCRdb re-called the 5' RACE reads, giving one row per CDR3 protein. The sample has around 680,000 distinct CDR3 sequences, over 8.5% seen once. Another study also made use of these data, one on yellow fever vaccine responses in identical twins.

This clonotype was sampled from a woman aged 18-30 years in good health. Input material: PBMCs. The rearrangement uses TRBV24-1 and TRBJ2-1; D may be TRBD1 (7 bases). The CDR3: CATSDFGGQGGAYNEQFF. The CDR3 DNA follows: TGTGCCACCAGTGATTTTGGCGGGCAGGGGGGTGCTTACAATGAGCAGTTCTTC.